The entry below describes one TCR beta chain. The antigen is not known. This sample was included in a study of T cell clones after liver transplantation. Across the study: Liver transplant recipients had immunosuppression withdrawal attempted within 2 years. Timepoints were pre-transplant, pre-withdrawal, and after withdrawal was completed or failed.

Study results and limitations: A larger donor-reactive than third-party decline suggested partial antigen-specific deletion. Low donor cell numbers restricted donor-reactive repertoire measurement in a couple of subjects.

Germline V gene lookup returns CDR1 SGHTA and CDR2 FQGNSA. The CDR3 spans 15 residues. With 4 bases clipped from V and 1 base from J, the junction kept 5 bases outside the gene matches. Method: immunoSEQ multiplex PCR; TCRdb's copy keeps in-frame clones and lacks some. The table records tens of thousands of clones, about 64% of them present only once. The receptor comes from a human donor who received a liver transplant. V usage is TRBV7-2 and J usage is TRBJ1-1; 8 bases agree with TRBD1. Sequenced material: CD4+ T cells from blood, taken before liver transplant. CDR3 DNA: TGTGCCAGCAGCTCCTCAGGGGGCTGGAACACTGAAGCTTTCTTT. The encoded protein is CASSSSGGWNTEAFF.